The source of this TCR beta chain is a study of regulatory T cells in long-lasting Graves disease. The study, taken as a whole, reports: Whereas 966 public clonotypes were shared by new patients, persistent patients shared more, at some 2,900. A limited number of samples was an acknowledged limitation.

In regard to this clonotype: Its antigen is unknown.

The CDR3 runs 15 residues. Germline V lookup: CDR1 SGHVS, CDR2 FNYEAQ. V lost 5 bases to trimming and J lost 7 bases; unmatched junction nucleotides: 10. Time point in this sample: newly diagnosed GD, antithyroid drugs for less than 3 months. PBMC RNA was the source of the TCR library. Investigators report Graves' disease was diagnosed under American Thyroid Association guidelines. To make TCR beta libraries, researchers used iRepertoire HTBI primers and Arm-PCR of CDR3 regions. Using its own MiXCR run on the multiplex PCR reads, TCRdb lists one record per CDR3 protein. The data show roughly 530,000 distinct CDR3 sequences, with about 16% seen just once and around 25% held by the top ten. These records were also assigned to another study, of T cells in Graves' hyperthyroidism and ophthalmopathy. That paper notes: Most thyroid clonotypes expanded above 0.001 appeared in blood too.

The source of this sequence is a woman aged 35-65 years with Graves disease. This specimen was peripheral blood mononuclear cells (PBMCs), taken at new diagnosis, from a patient treated with antithyroid drugs. The chain recombines TRBV7-6 with TRBJ2-5; 10 bases are a match to TRBD2. Here the CDR3 reads CASSAQGLAFWTQYF. In DNA form, the CDR3 reads TGTGCCAGCAGCGCGCAGGGACTAGCGTTTTGGACCCAGTACTTC.